The 5 T cell receptor beta chains in this list originate from one sample, sequenced in a study of T cells after yellow fever vaccination. TCRdb independently ran MiXCR on the 5' RACE reads; one entry per CDR3 protein. The sample holds roughly 240,000 distinct CDR3 sequences, less than 7.5% seen once. Sequenced here: CD4+ T cells sorted from PBMCs, sampled on the day of the yellow fever booster vaccination. These receptors all come from a man younger than 45 who received the YFV17D yellow fever vaccine.

The J gene is TRBJ2-7, the V gene TRBV6-2 or TRBV6-3, with 7 bases fitting TRBD2. The CDR3 consists of 15 residues. The V segment lost 7 bases and the J segment 0 bases; nucleotides outside the gene matches: 9. Germline assignment: CDR1 MNHEY and CDR2 SVGEGT. CDR3 protein: CASTLRGGPSYEQYF. CDR3 bases: TGTGCCAGCACCCTCCGGGGAGGGCCCTCCTACGAGCAGTACTTC.

V and J are TRBV5-4 and TRBJ2-7; either TRBD1 or TRBD2 may fit D (6 bases each). Germline V gives CDR1 SGHNT, CDR2 YYREEE (reference sequence). CDR3 size: 15 residues. V lost 0 bases and J 2 bases, leaving 12 bases between the germline ends. The CDR3 spells CASSLAGGITYEQYF. The CDR3 nucleotides are TGTGCCAGCAGCTTGGCCGGGGGCATTACCTACGAGCAGTACTTC. Full variable domain (missing parts from reference TRBV5-4 and TRBJ2-7): ETGVTQSPTHLIKTRGQQVTLRCSSQSGHNTVSWYQQALGQGPQFIFQYYREEENGRGNFPPRFSGLQFPNYSSELNVNALELDDSALYLCASSLAGGITYEQYFGPGTRLTVT.

This clonotype was counted many times. V gene TRBV12-3 or TRBV12-4 combines with J gene TRBJ2-7; TRBD1 matches at 7 bases. Losses at the gene ends were 4 bases for V and 2 bases for J; bases not matched to a gene: 5. CDR3 length equals 14 residues. The CDR3 protein is CASSSTGNPYEQYF. In DNA, the CDR3 is TGTGCCAGCAGTTCGACAGGGAATCCCTACGAGCAGTACTTC.

This clonotype has ten or more counts. CDR3 bases: TGCAGTGCTAGACCGGGGTCCCATTCGGGCGAGCAGTACTTC. Translating gives CSARPGSHSGEQYF. The chain links TRBV20-1 to TRBJ2-7, with D possibly TRBD2 on 5 matching bases. CDR3 length: 14 residues. Looked up from germline, CDR1 is DFQATT and CDR2 is SNEGSKA (reference sequence). Between the trimmed V and J ends, which lost 2 bases and 6 bases, there was a span of 17 bases.

This chain links TRBV7-3 with TRBJ2-7; D ambiguous. Germline V gives CDR1 SGHTA, CDR2 FQGTGA. The germline V and J ends were trimmed by 5 bases and 4 bases, with 15 bases remaining between them. The CDR3 sequence is 14 residues long. Here the CDR3 DNA reads TGTGCCAGCAGCCCGGGTCCGCAATCATACGAGCAGTACTTC. This encodes CASSPGPQSYEQYF.